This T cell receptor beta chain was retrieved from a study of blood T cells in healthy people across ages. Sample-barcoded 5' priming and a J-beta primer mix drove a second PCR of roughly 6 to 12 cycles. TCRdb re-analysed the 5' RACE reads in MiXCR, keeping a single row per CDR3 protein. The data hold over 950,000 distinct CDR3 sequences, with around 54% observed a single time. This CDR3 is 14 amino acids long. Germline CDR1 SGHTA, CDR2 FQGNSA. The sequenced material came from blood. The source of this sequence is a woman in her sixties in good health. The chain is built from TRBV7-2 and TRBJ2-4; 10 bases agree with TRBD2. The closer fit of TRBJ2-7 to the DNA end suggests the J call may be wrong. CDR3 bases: TGTGCCAGCAGCCGAGCGCTAGCGGGAGCCGAGCAGTACTTC. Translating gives CASSRALAGAEQYF.